Here is one TCR beta chain with its context. As part of library construction, unique molecular identifiers were attached to individual cDNA molecules. From the 5' RACE reads, TCRdb called clonotypes with MiXCR, one entry per CDR3 protein. The sample lists more than 85,000 distinct CDR3 sequences, around 13% occurring once. The germline V gene has CDR1 KGHSH and CDR2 LQKENI. The V and J ends lost 3 bases and 5 bases respectively, with 11 bases between them. This CDR3 is built from 13 residues. The sample comes from a study of early T cells in non-severe SARS-CoV-2 infection. This TCR was recovered from an adult who was a healthcare worker with PCR-confirmed SARS-CoV-2 infection or an uninfected control (not recorded which). Sequencing was done on a sample of whole blood. V is TRBV18 and J is TRBJ2-7, with D possibly TRBD1 on 5 matching bases. CDR3 DNA sequence: TGTGCCAGCTCACCCCAGCGCAGGGACGAGCAGTACTTC. Translated: CASSPQRRDEQYF.